Below, one T cell receptor (beta chain) is given with its context. Its matching antigen is unknown. The record originates from a study of T cells after yellow fever vaccination. Study details: Fractions with few cells were prepared using SMART-Seq v4 Ultra Low Input.

TCR cDNA, made by 5'RACE template switching, carried an added universal primer site and UMIs. One entry per CDR3 protein, called by TCRdb with MiXCR from the 5' RACE reads. This sample has 200,000 to 300,000 distinct CDR3 sequences, with 10% to 15% found just once. The germline V gene has CDR1 SGHAT and CDR2 FQNNGV. CDR3 length: 13 amino acids. With 3 bases removed from V and 8 bases from J, the gap between germline ends came to 12 bases. Findings and limits, study-wide: A large majority of primary-vaccination clones showed up again after the booster (around 95% CD4, around 90% CD8). FACS-sorted repertoires could contain abundant clonotypes contaminating from the bulk population.

This specimen consisted of CD4+ T cells sorted from PBMCs, obtained 45 days after the yellow fever booster vaccination. The TCR comes from a man aged 25 to 40 who received the YFV17D yellow fever vaccine. This chain uses TRBV11-2 with TRBJ2-3; D call uncertain. CDR3 loop: CASSFIPGGTQYF. CDR3 nucleotides: TGTGCCAGCAGCTTTATACCGGGTGGTACGCAGTATTTT.